A single sample gave rise to the 21 T cell receptor beta chains below, sequenced in a study of cytomegalovirus exposure and HLA in healthy donors. This PCR relied on a set of 60 Vbeta primers and 13 Jbeta primers. Sequencing used immunoSEQ multiplex PCR; TCRdb keeps in-frame clones, though not all of them. Of over 150,000 clones in the sample, over 80% were seen once. Material: PBMCs. Every receptor here comes from a man between 50 and 59 years old in good health and CMV-seronegative.

The genes are TRBV5-6 and TRBJ2-1; maybe TRBD2 (6 bases). V lost 6 bases and J lost 2, with 15 bases in between. Looked up from germline, CDR1 is SGHDT and CDR2 is YYEEEE. There are 15 residues in the CDR3. CDR3 amino acids: CASTLGTAPYNEQFF. CDR3 coding DNA: TGTGCCAGCACCCTCGGGACTGCACCCTACAATGAGCAGTTCTTC.

In regard to this clone: Other DNA sequences in the same sample also yield this CDR3. The chain links TRBV27 to TRBJ2-7; 8 bases align to TRBD1. Germline lookup yields CDR1 MNHEY and CDR2 SMNVEV (reference sequence). CDR3 length: 13 amino acids. Trimming cost V 7 bases and J 4 bases; bases outside gene matches: 6. The CDR3 loop reads CASTPTGGYEQYF. The CDR3 DNA is TGTGCCAGCACACCAACAGGGGGTTACGAGCAGTACTTC.

The chain carries TRBV6-1 and TRBJ2-2, with 7 bases that match TRBD1. The CDR3 length is 16 residues. Losses at the gene ends were 2 bases for V and 8 bases for J; bases not matched to a gene: 11. Germline V gene lookup returns CDR1 MNHNS and CDR2 SASEGT. This CDR3 is CASSERGLDPGGELFF. CDR3 sequence (DNA): TGTGCCAGCAGTGAAAGGGGGCTAGACCCAGGTGGGGAGCTGTTTTTT.

This clone came up once. CDR3: CASSLDRGSYEQYF. The CDR3, as DNA: TGTGCCAGCAGCTTAGACAGGGGATCCTACGAGCAGTACTTC. This chain joins TRBV11-1 and TRBJ2-7, with 7 nucleotides matching TRBD1. The CDR3 sequence is 14 residues long. Per germline, CDR1 SGHAT and CDR2 FQDESV (reference sequence). V trimming: 1 base; J trimming: 1 base; junction bases outside the gene matches: 1.

This clone was detected only a few times. The chain carries TRBV6-1 and TRBJ1-3; 7 bases line up with TRBD1. Germline-derived CDR1 and CDR2 are MNHNS and SASEGT. The CDR3 is 16 residues long. Trimming cost V 2 bases and J 3 bases; bases outside gene matches: 7. DNA of the CDR3: TGTGCCAGCAGTGAAACCAGACAGGGCTTTGGAAACACCATATATTTT. It encodes CASSETRQGFGNTIYF.

The chain couples TRBV9 to TRBJ2-5; no clear D gene. Trimming shortened V by 0 bases and J by 5 bases, and 8 bases separated the two germline ends. This CDR3 region has 13 residues. CDR1 is SGDLS and CDR2 is YYNGEE in the germline V gene. The CDR3 here is CASSVATHETQYF. The CDR3 DNA sequence: TGTGCCAGCAGCGTAGCTACTCATGAGACCCAGTACTTC.

This chain uses TRBV5-6 with TRBJ1-5; TRBD1 matches at 9 bases. The CDR3 extends over 16 amino acids. CDR1 and CDR2 from the germline V gene are SGHDT and YYEEEE. V gave up 1 base and J gave up 4 bases; unmatched junction bases: 6. The CDR3 here is CASSLRGTGINQPQHF. DNA of the CDR3: TGTGCCAGCAGCTTGCGTGGGACAGGGATTAATCAGCCCCAGCATTTT. Using reference TRBV5-6 and TRBJ1-5 for the parts outside the CDR3, the full variable domain is DAGVTQSPTHLIKTRGQQVTLRCSPKSGHDTVSWYQQALGQGPQFIFQYYEEEERQRGNFPDRFSGHQFPNYSSELNVNALLLGDSALYLCASSLRGTGINQPQHFGDGTRLSIL.

The chain carries TRBV5-4 and TRBJ2-4; TRBD2 matches 8 bases. This CDR3 region has 15 residues. Trimming cost V 0 bases and J 8 bases; bases outside gene matches: 7. Germline CDR1 is SGHNT and CDR2 is YYREEE (reference sequence). The CDR3 bases are TGTGCCAGCAGCTTGGGATCCGGGAGGGGGGACATTCAGTACTTC. It yields the protein CASSLGSGRGDIQYF. The whole variable domain, filled in from reference TRBV5-4 and TRBJ2-4, reads ETGVTQSPTHLIKTRGQQVTLRCSSQSGHNTVSWYQQALGQGPQFIFQYYREEENGRGNFPPRFSGLQFPNYSSELNVNALELDDSALYLCASSLGSGRGDIQYFGAGTRLSVL.

V and J are TRBV5-1 and TRBJ1-6, with 7 bases fitting TRBD1. The length of the CDR3 is 17 residues. The V and J ends lost 4 bases and 0 bases, in that order; junction bases with no gene match: 7. The V gene's germline CDR1 is SGHRS and CDR2 YFSETQ. DNA of the CDR3: TGCGCCAGCAGCACGGGGACAGATAGCTCCTATAATTCACCCCTCCACTTT. Translation: CASSTGTDSSYNSPLHF.

The CDR3, as DNA: TGCGCCAGCAGCCAAGATCGGAGGGGCCGCCTGGAGACCCAGTACTTC. This sequence encodes CASSQDRRGRLETQYF. This sequence joins TRBV4-1 and TRBJ2-5; TRBD2 might be the D (6 bases). V lost 0 bases and J lost 5, with 16 bases in between. There are 16 residues in the CDR3. Germline V CDR1 and CDR2: MGHRA, YSYEKL.

The CDR3 loop reads CASSLPERANSEQFF. The CDR3 nucleotides read TGTGCCAGCAGTTTACCCGAGCGGGCCAATAGTGAGCAGTTCTTC. The rearrangement links TRBV28 to TRBJ2-1, with D perhaps matching TRBD2 (6 bases). Trimming left V 2 bases short and J 9 bases short, with 17 bases between. Germline-derived CDR1 and CDR2 are MDHEN and SYDVKM. The CDR3 is made up of 15 amino acids. Combining the CDR3 with reference TRBV28 and TRBJ2-1 gives the whole variable domain DVKVTQSSRYLVKRTGEKVFLECVQDMDHENMFWYRQDPGLGLRLIYFSYDVKMKEKGDIPEGYSVSREKKERFSLILESASTNQTSMYLCASSLPERANSEQFFGPGTRLTVL.

This CDR3 is CASSIVGGVREDIQYF. The CDR3 DNA sequence: TGTGCCAGTAGTATAGTTGGCGGGGTCAGGGAGGACATTCAGTACTTC. The rearrangement joins TRBV19 to TRBJ2-4, with a tentative D call TRBD2 (6 bases). The germline CDR1 and CDR2 sequences are LNHDA and SQIVND (reference sequence). CDR3 size: 16 residues. With 1 base removed from V and 8 bases from J, the gap between germline ends came to 18 bases.

This clone was observed once. The chain is built from TRBV19 and TRBJ1-1; 7 nucleotides match TRBD1. This CDR3 spans 13 amino acids. Trimming at V came to 6 bases and at J to 0 bases, leaving 1 base not matched to a gene. In germline, CDR1 is LNHDA, CDR2 SQIVND (reference sequence). DNA for the CDR3: TGTGCCAGTAGGACAGGGATGAACACTGAAGCTTTCTTT. It yields the protein CASRTGMNTEAFF. Drawing the rest from reference TRBV19 and TRBJ1-1, the complete variable domain is DGGITQSPKYLFRKEGQNVTLSCEQNLNHDAMYWYRQDPGQGLRLIYYSQIVNDFQKGDIAEGYSVSREKKESFPLTVTSAQKNPTAFYLCASRTGMNTEAFFGQGTRLTVV.

The chain carries TRBV6-1 and TRBJ2-1, with 9 bases that match TRBD1. The CDR3 spans 16 residues. V shed 2 bases, J shed 5 bases, and the junction held 7 bases outside the gene matches. The germline V gene has CDR1 MNHNS and CDR2 SASEGT. CDR3 sequence (DNA): TGTGCCAGCAGTGAACCGGGACAGGGTTTACACAATGAGCAGTTCTTC. It specifies CASSEPGQGLHNEQFF.

J is TRBJ1-1 and V is TRBV19, with TRBD1 matching 10 bases. The V gene end was trimmed by 6 bases and the J gene end by 5 bases; junction bases not matched to a gene: 6. Germline V gene data show CDR1 as LNHDA and CDR2 as SQIVND (reference sequence). This CDR3 has 14 amino acids. The CDR3 DNA sequence: TGTGCCAGTAGGGTCGGACAGGGGGTTACTGAAGCTTTCTTT. Translation: CASRVGQGVTEAFF.

Written as DNA, the CDR3 is TGCGCCAGCAGCTTGGCCAACTACAGGGGGCGCACTGAAGCTTTCTTT. Protein sequence: CASSLANYRGRTEAFF. The J gene is TRBJ1-1, the V gene TRBV5-1; 9 bases fit TRBD1. The CDR3 sequence is 16 residues long. V shed 0 bases, J shed 4 bases, and the junction held 7 bases outside the gene matches. The germline CDR1 and CDR2 sequences are SGHRS and YFSETQ.

The chain employs TRBV7-2 and TRBJ2-7; D gene uncertain. Germline V lookup: CDR1 SGHTA, CDR2 FQGNSA. This CDR3 region has 15 residues. V lost 4 bases and J lost 4, with 17 bases in between. CDR3 loop: CASSSSWVAAYEQYF. For the CDR3, the DNA is TGTGCCAGCAGCTCAAGTTGGGTAGCAGCATACGAGCAGTACTTC.

The chain couples TRBV15 to TRBJ1-1; D uncertain. CDR3 length equals 15 residues. V was trimmed by 4 bases and J by 4 bases, leaving 16 bases between them. Germline V lookup: CDR1 LNHNV, CDR2 YYDKDF (reference sequence). CDR3 nucleotide sequence: TGTGCCACCAGCACGAGGCCCCGCCTAGGCACTGAAGCTTTCTTT. This sequence encodes CATSTRPRLGTEAFF. Filled out from reference TRBV15 and TRBJ1-1, the complete variable domain reads DAMVIQNPRYQVTQFGKPVTLSCSQTLNHNVMYWYQQKSSQAPKLLFHYYDKDFNNEADTPDNFQSRRPNTSFCFLDIRSPGLGDTAMYLCATSTRPRLGTEAFFGQGTRLTVV.

The chain combines TRBV7-8 with TRBJ2-1; 10 bases are shared with TRBD2. With V trimmed by 4 bases and J by 9 bases, 3 bases remained unmatched. Germline CDR1 is SGHVS and CDR2 is FQNEAQ. This CDR3 contains 13 residues. CDR3: CASSSRLAGEQFF. In DNA form, the CDR3 reads TGTGCCAGCAGCTCCAGACTAGCGGGTGAGCAGTTCTTC.

A few counts support this clone. The V and J genes are TRBV5-1 and TRBJ2-2; no definite D call. Trimming left V 4 bases short and J 0 bases short, with 13 bases between. Germline CDR1 SGHRS, CDR2 YFSETQ. The CDR3 spans 16 residues. The CDR3 sequence is CASSPNSGPNTGELFF. In DNA form, the CDR3 reads TGCGCCAGCAGCCCGAATTCGGGTCCGAACACCGGGGAGCTGTTTTTT.

The chain has TRBV6-1 and TRBJ1-2; D possibly corresponds to TRBD1 (6 bases). The V end lost 2 bases, the J end lost 2 bases, and 21 bases lay between the germline ends. The CDR3 spans 18 residues. CDR1 is MNHNS, CDR2 SASEGT, per germline. The CDR3 sequence is CASSEFSSWGQRNYGYTF. The DNA of the CDR3 is TGTGCCAGCAGTGAATTCTCTTCTTGGGGGCAGCGGAACTATGGCTACACCTTC.